The 16 T cell receptor beta chains reported below all come from one sample, sequenced in a study of cytomegalovirus exposure and HLA in healthy donors. The PCR employed 60 Vbeta primers together with 13 Jbeta primers. Repertoires were generated with immunoSEQ multiplex PCR, while TCRdb's copy carries only in-frame clones and drops some. The table shows tens of thousands of clones, with 60% to 80% occurring only once. Sequencing was done on a sample of PBMCs. Source of these receptors: a man in his fifties or sixties in good health and CMV-seronegative.

The V and J genes are TRBV4-3 and TRBJ2-2, with D uncertain. The CDR3 extends over 14 amino acids. Germline V CDR1 and CDR2: LGHNA, YSLEER. V was pared by 1 base and J by 5 bases, with 8 bases between. The chain's CDR3 is CASSQGPRTGELFF. The CDR3 nucleotides are TGCGCCAGCAGCCAAGGTCCGAGGACCGGGGAGCTGTTTTTT.

J is TRBJ2-2 and V is TRBV6-1; D might be TRBD1 (6 bases). The V end lost 4 bases, the J end lost 5 bases, and 17 bases lay between the germline ends. The germline V gene encodes CDR1 MNHNS and CDR2 SASEGT. The CDR3 runs to 16 residues. CDR3 sequence (DNA): TGTGCCAGCAGTGGTAATCCGGGACATGGGACCGGGGAGCTGTTTTTT. It yields the protein CASSGNPGHGTGELFF.

The CDR3 spells CSVEDFSRPQGAAFF. The DNA of the CDR3 is TGCAGCGTTGAAGACTTCTCCCGACCACAGGGGGCCGCTTTCTTT. The chain recombines TRBV29-1 with TRBJ1-1; 9 bases are shared with TRBD1. The CDR3 length is 15 residues. Germline CDR1 is SQVTM and CDR2 is ANQGSEA. J was trimmed by 11 bases and V by 0 bases; bases with no gene match: 13.

This chain connects TRBV28 to TRBJ2-7, with 9 bases fitting TRBD2. The CDR3 loop spans 14 amino acids. Germline CDR1 and CDR2: MDHEN and SYDVKM. The junction had 5 bases not matched to a gene; V was cut back by 6 bases and J by 2 bases. This chain's CDR3 is CASSLAGVAYEQYF. CDR3 nucleotide sequence: TGTGCCAGCAGCTTAGCGGGAGTTGCCTACGAGCAGTACTTC.

The chain is built from TRBV5-1 and TRBJ2-7, with 7 bases identical to TRBD1. The CDR3 is made up of 15 amino acids. V was pared by 5 bases and J by 2 bases, with 10 bases of the junction left unmatched. Germline V lookup: CDR1 SGHRS, CDR2 YFSETQ. This CDR3 reads CASSPAETGTYEQYF. The CDR3 DNA reads TGCGCCAGCAGTCCAGCAGAGACAGGGACCTACGAGCAGTACTTC.

The chain has TRBV4-3 and TRBJ1-2, with TRBD1 matching 7 bases. In germline, CDR1 is LGHNA, CDR2 YSLEER. The V gene end was trimmed by 3 bases and the J gene end by 2 bases; junction bases not matched to a gene: 9. The CDR3 sequence is 16 residues long. The CDR3 DNA reads as TGCGCCAGCAGCCACGTTGACGACAGGGCGAACTATGGCTACACCTTC. Protein sequence: CASSHVDDRANYGYTF.

This clone was detected only once. The CDR3 reads CASSFLGLTDAGELFF. CDR3 sequence (DNA): TGTGCCAGCAGCTTCCTGGGACTCACAGATGCCGGGGAGCTGTTTTTT. The V call is TRBV7-9, the J call TRBJ2-2, with a tentative D call TRBD2 (6 bases). This CDR3 region has 16 residues. Per germline, CDR1 SEHNR and CDR2 FQNEAQ (reference sequence). V gave up 3 bases and J gave up 6 bases, with 17 bases separating them.

The chain links TRBV5-6 to TRBJ2-7, with unresolved D. Looked up from germline, CDR1 is SGHDT and CDR2 is YYEEEE. V was pared by 1 base and J by 5 bases, with 16 bases between. This CDR3 comprises 15 residues. CDR3 sequence reads: CASSLNQQPGDEQYF. CDR3 sequence (DNA): TGTGCCAGCAGCTTGAACCAGCAGCCTGGAGACGAGCAGTACTTC.

The rearrangement links TRBV6-6 to TRBJ2-7, with TRBD1 matching 8 bases. CDR3 length: 14 residues. The junction had 7 bases not matched to a gene; V was cut back by 7 bases and J by 2 bases. Germline CDR1 MNHNY, CDR2 SVGAGI (reference sequence). CDR3 nucleotide sequence: TGTGCCAGCAATCGACTACAGGGGGCCTACGAGCAGTACTTC. Its protein is CASNRLQGAYEQYF.

The chain's CDR3 is CAIRLDSNTGELFF. The CDR3 coding sequence is TGTGCCATCAGACTGGACAGCAACACCGGGGAGCTGTTTTTT. The chain recombines TRBV10-3 with TRBJ2-2; D might be TRBD1 (6 bases). The CDR3 consists of 14 residues. Trimming took off 6 bases at V and 2 bases at J, with 10 bases between the two ends. Germline V gene data show CDR1 as ENHRY and CDR2 as SYGVKD.

The V gene is TRBV28, the J gene TRBJ2-5; 7 nucleotides match TRBD1. This CDR3 spans 12 amino acids. V dropped 6 bases and J dropped 2; count of bases not matched to a gene: 0. Germline lookup yields CDR1 MDHEN and CDR2 SYDVKM. CDR3 in DNA: TGTGCCAGCAGACAGGGGCAAGAGACCCAGTACTTC. Protein: CASRQGQETQYF.

This chain uses TRBV6-5 with TRBJ2-7; TRBD1 might be the D (5 bases). V gave up 8 bases and J gave up 4 bases, with 15 bases separating them. Germline V gene lookup returns CDR1 MNHEY and CDR2 SVGAGI. The CDR3 sequence is 13 residues long. CDR3 sequence (DNA): TGTGCCAGCGGGCCCACAGGACCATACGAGCAGTACTTC. It encodes CASGPTGPYEQYF.

The chain is built from TRBV7-9 and TRBJ2-3; D may be TRBD2 (6 bases). CDR1 is SEHNR, CDR2 FQNEAQ, per germline (reference sequence). CDR3 length equals 16 residues. Trimming took 6 bases from V and 4 from J, leaving 20 bases between them. The CDR3 bases are TGTGCCAGCAGGGAGTTCTCGGGGGTATCGCCAGATACGCAGTATTTT. It specifies CASREFSGVSPDTQYF.

This clone was seen more than once but under ten times. The chain links TRBV6-6 to TRBJ2-7; tentative D call: TRBD2 (5 bases). CDR3 size: 13 residues. V shed 10 bases and J shed 3 bases, with 16 bases lying between them. Germline CDR1 MNHNY, CDR2 SVGAGI (reference sequence). CDR3 DNA sequence: TGTGCCACCGCGGCGGGTCCCGGCTACGAGCAGTACTTC. Its protein is CATAAGPGYEQYF.

The chain employs TRBV6-1 and TRBJ2-5; D is undetermined. V was trimmed by 6 bases and J by 0 bases, leaving 14 bases between them. The germline CDR1 and CDR2 sequences are MNHNS and SASEGT. This CDR3 has 15 residues. The CDR3 DNA is TGTGCCAGCAGCTCCGGATGGGCGTACCAAGAGACCCAGTACTTC. Translated: CASSSGWAYQETQYF.

The V call is TRBV5-5, the J call TRBJ1-1, with D tentatively TRBD1 (5 bases). With 2 bases removed from V and 5 bases from J, the gap between germline ends came to 19 bases. This CDR3 comprises 16 residues. Germline V gene lookup returns CDR1 SGHKS and CDR2 YYEKEE (reference sequence). DNA of the CDR3: TGTGCCAGCAGCTTAGACAGACCCCCCGTAGGTACTGAAGCTTTCTTT. Encoded protein: CASSLDRPPVGTEAFF.